The next 32 T cell receptor beta chains were all read from a single sample in a study of T-cell memory formation after mild COVID-19. Each CDR3 protein gets one entry after TCRdb re-called the 5' RACE reads with MiXCR. The profile shows 470,000 or so distinct CDR3 sequences, 18% of them singletons. Sequenced material: PBMCs or a T cell subset sorted from them (not recorded which). These receptors were collected from an adult woman who had mild COVID-19 (a few samples of this study predate the infection). Cell type and time point are not known.

This clonotype was found a few times. The chain is built from TRBV24-1 and TRBJ2-2, with 7 bases identical to TRBD1. Trimming took 0 bases from V and 4 from J; bases not matched to a gene: 1. The CDR3 runs 15 residues. CDR1 and CDR2 from the germline V gene are KGHDR and SFDVKD. The CDR3 DNA follows: TGTGCCACCAGTGATTTGGGGACAGCCACCGGGGAGCTGTTTTTT. Translating gives CATSDLGTATGELFF.

The J gene is TRBJ2-5, the V gene TRBV12-3 or TRBV12-4; D is possibly TRBD1 or TRBD2 (5 bases each). The V end lost 6 bases, the J end lost 5 bases, and 13 bases lay between the germline ends. This CDR3 comprises 13 residues. CDR3 nucleotides: TGTGCCAGCAGGGCAACGGGGCAGGAGACCCAGTACTTC. This codes for CASRATGQETQYF.

There are a few counts of this clonotype. The chain links TRBV19 to TRBJ1-5, with 7 positions matching TRBD1. Germline lookup yields CDR1 LNHDA and CDR2 SQIVND (reference sequence). The trim removed 2 bases at V and 4 bases at J, leaving 11 bases unmatched. The CDR3 extends over 17 amino acids. For the CDR3, the DNA is TGTGCCAGTAGTATAATAAGAACGAACAGGGGAAATCAGCCCCAGCATTTT. Amino acids: CASSIIRTNRGNQPQHF.

The table lists this clonotype with a few counts. The chain is built from TRBV20-1 and TRBJ2-3; 8 nucleotides match TRBD1. V dropped 6 bases and J dropped 5; count of bases not matched to a gene: 10. CDR3 length equals 14 residues. CDR1 is DFQATT and CDR2 is SNEGSKA in the germline V gene (reference sequence). CDR3 protein: CSALGQGKIDTQYF. The DNA of the CDR3 is TGCAGTGCCCTTGGACAGGGTAAAATAGATACGCAGTATTTT.

The chain carries TRBV2 and TRBJ2-1; the match to TRBD2 covers 10 bases. The CDR3 is 16 residues long. The ends lost 6 bases at V and 5 bases at J; junction bases unmatched: 10. Per germline, CDR1 SNHLY and CDR2 FYNNEI. This chain's CDR3 is CASSDPAGGPDNEQFF. For the CDR3, the DNA is TGTGCCAGCAGCGACCCAGCGGGAGGGCCGGACAATGAGCAGTTCTTC.

At least ten counts were recorded for this clonotype. This rearrangement joins TRBV4-2 to TRBJ1-3; D possibly corresponds to TRBD1 (6 bases). Germline CDR1 and CDR2: LGHNA and YNFKEQ. V shed 0 bases and J shed 5 bases, with 11 bases lying between them. The CDR3 covers 15 residues. Written as DNA, the CDR3 is TGTGCCAGCAGCCAAGAGCTGGGGGCCAGAAACACCATATATTTT. Protein product: CASSQELGARNTIYF.

Only a few counts were recorded for this clonotype. The J gene is TRBJ1-1, the V gene TRBV12-3 or TRBV12-4; D call uncertain. CDR3 size: 15 residues. Trimming pared 4 bases from V and 0 bases from J, leaving 12 bases between. In DNA form, the CDR3 reads TGTGCCAGCAGTTCGTTCGGTGGCCTGAACACTGAAGCTTTCTTT. Encoded protein: CASSSFGGLNTEAFF.

This clonotype was detected only a few times. The rearrangement uses TRBV6-1 and TRBJ2-5, with D possibly TRBD1 on 5 matching bases. The CDR3 sequence is 14 residues long. The V gene's germline CDR1 is MNHNS and CDR2 SASEGT. Trimming took 5 bases from V and 0 from J, leaving 10 bases between them. The CDR3, as DNA: TGTGCCAGCAGTATACCAGGGAACCAAGAGACCCAGTACTTC. Protein: CASSIPGNQETQYF.

This clonotype was found a few times. The chain employs TRBV2 and TRBJ1-5; D is possibly TRBD1 (6 bases). Trimming left V 7 bases short and J 3 bases short, with 16 bases between. The CDR3 is 15 residues long. The germline V gene encodes CDR1 SNHLY and CDR2 FYNNEI. In DNA, the CDR3 is TGTGCCAGCACCCCAGGAGGGGGGAACAATCAGCCCCAGCATTTT. Amino acids: CASTPGGGNNQPQHF.

There are a few counts of this clonotype. The chain links TRBV6-5 to TRBJ2-7; maybe TRBD1 (5 bases). Germline V gene lookup returns CDR1 MNHEY and CDR2 SVGAGI. CDR3 length: 14 residues. Trimming shortened V by 2 bases and J by 2 bases, and 10 bases separated the two germline ends. CDR3 DNA sequence: TGTGCCAGCAGTTACCTAGACAGTCCCTACGAGCAGTACTTC. Amino acid sequence: CASSYLDSPYEQYF.

This chain uses TRBV11-1 with TRBJ2-3; D gene unclear. The V and J ends lost 4 bases and 2 bases respectively, with 16 bases between them. CDR3 length: 16 amino acids. The germline V gene encodes CDR1 SGHAT and CDR2 FQDESV (reference sequence). In DNA, the CDR3 is TGTGCCAGCAGCTGGGAATCAAACTCCGACACAGATACGCAGTATTTT. Translating it yields CASSWESNSDTDTQYF.

The V and J genes are TRBV12-3 or TRBV12-4 and TRBJ2-7, with D tentatively TRBD1 (5 bases). Trimming removed 3 bases from V and 3 bases from J, with 9 bases in between. This CDR3 spans 13 amino acids. The CDR3 spells CASSFPGFYEQYF. Here the CDR3 DNA reads TGTGCCAGCAGTTTCCCAGGGTTCTACGAGCAGTACTTC.

This clonotype was counted between two and nine times. The chain uses TRBV18 and TRBJ2-1; D possibly corresponds to TRBD2 (5 bases). Trimming cost V 8 bases and J 0 bases, with 17 bases left between them. This CDR3 has 16 amino acids. Germline CDR1 reads KGHSH; CDR2 reads LQKENI. The CDR3 sequence is CASMSRAVSSYNEQFF. CDR3 nucleotides: TGTGCCAGCATGTCTCGAGCGGTTAGCTCCTACAATGAGCAGTTCTTC.

This clonotype was detected only a few times. The junction departs from the called germline gene at one end, perhaps through a read error. This chain connects TRBV7-9 to TRBJ2-3; D gene uncertain. This CDR3 has 12 amino acids. Germline V lookup: CDR1 SEHNR, CDR2 FQNEAQ (reference sequence). Here the CDR3 reads CASSPSTHTQYF. CDR3 DNA sequence: TGTGCCAGCAGCCCGTCCACACATACGCAGTATTTT.

This rearrangement joins TRBV12-3 or TRBV12-4 to TRBJ2-3, with D possibly matching TRBD1 (5 bases). This CDR3 region has 14 residues. The ends were cut back, 0 bases at V and 6 bases at J, with 10 bases in the middle. CDR3 protein: CASSLARRVDTQYF. The CDR3 coding sequence is TGTGCCAGCAGTTTAGCGCGCAGGGTGGATACGCAGTATTTT.

This clonotype was observed a handful of times. The chain employs TRBV20-1 and TRBJ2-5, with unresolved D. Looked up from germline, CDR1 is DFQATT and CDR2 is SNEGSKA (reference sequence). Trimming pared 1 base from V and 4 bases from J, leaving 16 bases between. The CDR3 contains 15 residues. CDR3 loop: CSARVVWADGETQYF. The CDR3 coding sequence is TGCAGTGCTAGAGTGGTTTGGGCAGACGGAGAGACCCAGTACTTC.

The rearrangement links TRBV27 to TRBJ2-7, with D uncertain. This CDR3 has 14 residues. Germline V gives CDR1 MNHEY, CDR2 SMNVEV (reference sequence). Deletions cut 1 base from V and 1 base from J, with 8 bases between. This chain's CDR3 is CASSLLAQSYEQYF. DNA of the CDR3: TGTGCCAGCAGTTTATTAGCACAATCCTACGAGCAGTACTTC.

This clonotype was picked up a small number of times. The chain employs TRBV7-9 and TRBJ1-2, with 7 bases matching TRBD1. CDR3 length equals 15 residues. The J segment lost 8 bases and the V segment lost 1 base, leaving 10 bases of the junction unmatched. From germline, CDR1 is SEHNR and CDR2 FQNEAQ (reference sequence). The CDR3 DNA sequence: TGTGCCAGCAGCTTAGGACAGGGAGTCGGTATCGGCTACACCTTC. It is translated as CASSLGQGVGIGYTF.

V usage is TRBV7-8 and J usage is TRBJ1-1, with D perhaps matching TRBD1 (5 bases). The germline V gene encodes CDR1 SGHVS and CDR2 FQNEAQ. CDR3 length: 13 amino acids. Trimming stripped 2 bases from V and 8 bases from J, with 12 bases between. DNA of the CDR3: TGTGCCAGCAGCTTACGGGTGGCAGGGGAAGCTTTCTTT. It codes for CASSLRVAGEAFF.

The chain combines TRBV24-1 with TRBJ1-5; D uncertain. V shed 7 bases and J shed 7 bases, with 19 bases lying between them. The CDR3 has 15 residues. Germline V gives CDR1 KGHDR, CDR2 SFDVKD. CDR3 amino acids: CATRAYSAREQPQHF. In nucleotides, the CDR3 is TGTGCCACCAGAGCCTACTCCGCCCGTGAGCAGCCCCAGCATTTT.

The rearrangement joins TRBV6-4 to TRBJ2-3; D is perhaps TRBD1 or TRBD2 (5 bases each). The V and J ends lost 4 bases and 6 bases respectively, with 11 bases between them. The CDR3 consists of 13 residues. In germline, CDR1 is MRHNA, CDR2 SNTAGT. CDR3 DNA: TGTGCCAGCAGTGCTTGGGACGGCGATACGCAGTATTTT. Residues: CASSAWDGDTQYF.

The chain recombines TRBV6-6 with TRBJ2-1; tentative D call: TRBD1 (6 bases). CDR3 size: 15 residues. V was clipped by 6 bases and J by 8 bases, with 20 bases between them. Germline-derived CDR1 and CDR2 are MNHNY and SVGAGI (reference sequence). This CDR3 reads CASSSLRGLRDEQFF. The DNA for the CDR3 is TGTGCCAGCAGCTCACTCAGGGGCCTGCGCGATGAGCAGTTCTTC.

The chain carries TRBV7-6 and TRBJ2-1; D tentatively reads TRBD1 or TRBD2 (6 bases each). Germline V gene sequence: CDR1 SGHVS, CDR2 FNYEAQ. The CDR3 extends over 14 amino acids. V lost 2 bases to trimming and J lost 4 bases, with 9 bases between them. CDR3 DNA sequence: TGTGCCAGCAGCTTACAAGGGGGGTACAATGAGCAGTTCTTC. Amino acid sequence: CASSLQGGYNEQFF. Complete variable domain (other parts from reference TRBV7-6 and TRBJ2-1): GAGVSQSPRYKVTKRGQDVALRCDPISGHVSLYWYRQALGQGPEFLTYFNYEAQQDKSGLPNDRFSAERPEGSISTLTIQRTEQRDSAMYRCASSLQGGYNEQFFGPGTRLTVL.

Ten or more counts support this clonotype. This chain uses TRBV2 with TRBJ1-5; D remains unclear. The CDR3 spans 15 residues. V lost 6 bases to trimming and J lost 2 bases, with 14 bases between them. CDR1 is SNHLY and CDR2 is FYNNEI in the germline V gene. The CDR3 region has the DNA TGTGCCAGCAGCCCCCTGGGATCGGGCAATCAGCCCCAGCATTTT. Its protein product is CASSPLGSGNQPQHF. Based on the CDR3 plus reference TRBV2 and TRBJ1-5, the full variable domain is EPEVTQTPSHQVTQMGQEVILRCVPISNHLYFYWYRQILGQKVEFLVSFYNNEISEKSEIFDDQFSVERPDGSNFTLKIRSTKLEDSAMYFCASSPLGSGNQPQHFGDGTRLSIL.

There are many counts of this clonotype. This chain connects TRBV20-1 to TRBJ1-1; D not resolved. The CDR3 consists of 12 residues. Germline CDR1 and CDR2: DFQATT and SNEGSKA (reference sequence). Trimming stripped 5 bases from V and 3 bases from J, with 10 bases between. The CDR3 region has the DNA TGCAGTGCTGACGGACTGGACACTGAAGCTTTCTTT. Its protein product is CSADGLDTEAFF.

The V and J genes are TRBV4-1 and TRBJ1-1; no firm D call. CDR3 length: 17 residues. The germline V gene has CDR1 MGHRA and CDR2 YSYEKL. The ends were cut back, 3 bases at V and 2 bases at J, with 19 bases in the middle. CDR3 coding DNA: TGCGCCAGCAGCCAGATCCCAGCGGGGAAGGTTAACACTGAAGCTTTCTTT. Its protein is CASSQIPAGKVNTEAFF.

V is TRBV4-2 and J is TRBJ1-2; possible D gene TRBD1, 5 bases. This CDR3 has 15 residues. V lost 3 bases, J lost 3 bases, and 14 bases lay in between. Looked up from germline, CDR1 is LGHNA and CDR2 is YNFKEQ. The CDR3: CASSHRAGGDYGYTF. The CDR3 region has the DNA TGTGCCAGCAGCCACCGGGCTGGGGGAGACTATGGCTACACCTTC.

V usage is TRBV5-4 and J usage is TRBJ2-5; possible D gene TRBD1, 6 bases. Trimming stripped 3 bases from V and 5 bases from J, with 14 bases between. The CDR3 has 14 residues. The germline V gene has CDR1 SGHNT and CDR2 YYREEE (reference sequence). CDR3 nucleotides: TGTGCCAGCAGCTCCTCCAGGGGTGGGGAGACCCAGTACTTC. Its protein is CASSSSRGGETQYF.

This clonotype came up a few times. This chain connects TRBV6-2 or TRBV6-3 to TRBJ1-1; D perhaps matches TRBD1 (5 bases). Deletions cut 4 bases from V and 4 bases from J, with 13 bases between. CDR1 is MNHEY and CDR2 is SVGEGT in the germline V gene. This CDR3 is built from 14 residues. The CDR3 loop reads CASSFSGPRTEAFF. DNA of the CDR3: TGTGCCAGCAGTTTCTCAGGGCCGCGCACTGAAGCTTTCTTT.

The V gene is TRBV2, the J gene TRBJ2-7; D gene ambiguous. Trimming pared 3 bases from V and 7 bases from J, leaving 7 bases between. CDR3 size: 11 residues. The germline CDR1 and CDR2 sequences are SNHLY and FYNNEI. This CDR3 is CASSDFREQYF. The CDR3 nucleotides read TGTGCCAGCAGTGATTTCAGGGAGCAGTACTTC.

This clonotype came up many times. The rearrangement joins TRBV7-6 to TRBJ2-6; tentative D call: TRBD1 (5 bases). CDR1 is SGHVS, CDR2 FNYEAQ, per germline. CDR3 length: 14 amino acids. The ends were cut back, 10 bases at V and 2 bases at J, with 12 bases in the middle. CDR3 sequence reads: CAIQGSPGANVLTF. DNA of the CDR3: TGTGCCATCCAGGGCTCCCCTGGGGCCAACGTCCTGACTTTC.

This clonotype came up a few times. This chain uses TRBV9 with TRBJ2-3; no firm D call. The V gene lost 0 bases and the J gene lost 3 bases, with 14 bases spanning the gap. CDR3 length: 16 amino acids. The V gene's germline CDR1 is SGDLS and CDR2 YYNGEE. The CDR3 sequence: CASSVDPPGGTDTQYF. The CDR3 bases are TGTGCCAGCAGCGTAGATCCCCCTGGTGGGACAGATACGCAGTATTTT.